This T cell receptor beta chain was recovered during a study of T cell responses to AZD1222 COVID-19 vaccine. Points from the study as a whole: Reports say nearly half of spike-specific TCRs go after unmutated variant regions.

Sequencing was performed with immunoSEQ multiplex PCR; in TCRdb, only in-frame clones are kept and a portion is missing. This sample has some 150,000 clones, with approximately 90% found just once. The V gene's germline CDR1 is SGHTA and CDR2 FQGNSA. V shed 6 bases, J shed 8 bases, and the junction held 12 bases outside the gene matches. The CDR3 has 14 residues. To note about this clone: Its antigen remains unknown.

The chain has TRBV7-2 and TRBJ1-2; 7 bases are shared with TRBD1. The TCR sequence derives from an adult who received the AZD1222 COVID-19 vaccine. Specimen: peripheral blood, collected 28 days after the second AZD1222 dose. CDR3 bases: TGTGCCAGCAGATCGGGACAGTCCTTATCCGGCTACACCTTC. Its protein is CASRSGQSLSGYTF.